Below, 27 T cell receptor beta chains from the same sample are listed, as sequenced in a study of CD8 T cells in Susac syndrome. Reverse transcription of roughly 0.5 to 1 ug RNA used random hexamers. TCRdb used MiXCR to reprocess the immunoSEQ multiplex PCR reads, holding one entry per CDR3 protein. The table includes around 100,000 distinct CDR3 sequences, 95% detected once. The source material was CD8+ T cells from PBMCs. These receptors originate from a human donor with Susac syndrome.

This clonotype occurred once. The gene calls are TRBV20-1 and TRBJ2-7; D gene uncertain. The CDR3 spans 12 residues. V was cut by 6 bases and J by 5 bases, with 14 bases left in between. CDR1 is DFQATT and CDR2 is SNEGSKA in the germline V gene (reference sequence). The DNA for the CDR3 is TGCAGTGCACCGGTCCATTCGAACGAGCAGTACTTC. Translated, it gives CSAPVHSNEQYF.

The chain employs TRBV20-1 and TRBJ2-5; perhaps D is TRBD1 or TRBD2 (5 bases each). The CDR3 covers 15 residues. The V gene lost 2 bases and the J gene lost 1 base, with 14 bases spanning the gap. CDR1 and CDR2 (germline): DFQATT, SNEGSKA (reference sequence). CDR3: CSARPVGDFQETQYF. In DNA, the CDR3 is TGCAGTGCTAGACCCGTGGGGGATTTCCAAGAGACCCAGTACTTC.

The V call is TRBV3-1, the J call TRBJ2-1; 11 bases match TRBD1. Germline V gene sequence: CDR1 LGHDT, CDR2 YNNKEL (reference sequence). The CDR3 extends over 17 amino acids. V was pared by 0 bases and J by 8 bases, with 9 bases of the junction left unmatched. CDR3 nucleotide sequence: TGTGCCAGCAGCCAAGATCTTTTGGGACAGGGGGACCATGAGCAGTTCTTC. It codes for CASSQDLLGQGDHEQFF.

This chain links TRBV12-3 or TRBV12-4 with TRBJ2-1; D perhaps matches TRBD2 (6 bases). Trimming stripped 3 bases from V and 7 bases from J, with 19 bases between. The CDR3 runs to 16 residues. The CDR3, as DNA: TGTGCCAGCAGTTTGGAAGGTGGCGGGGACGAGAATGAGCAGTTCTTC. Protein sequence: CASSLEGGGDENEQFF.

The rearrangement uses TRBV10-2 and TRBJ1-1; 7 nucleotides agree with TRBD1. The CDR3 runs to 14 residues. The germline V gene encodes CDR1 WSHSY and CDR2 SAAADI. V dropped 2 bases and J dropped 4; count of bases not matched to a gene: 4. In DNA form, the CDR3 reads TGCGCCAGCAGTGAGACAGGGGAGGCCACTGAAGCTTTCTTT. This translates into CASSETGEATEAFF.

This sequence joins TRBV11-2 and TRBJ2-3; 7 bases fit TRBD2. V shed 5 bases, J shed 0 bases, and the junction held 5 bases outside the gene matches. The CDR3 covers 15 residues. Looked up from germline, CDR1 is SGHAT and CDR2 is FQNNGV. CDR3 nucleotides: TGTGCCAGCAGCCTCACCGGGGGGAGCACAGATACGCAGTATTTT. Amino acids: CASSLTGGSTDTQYF.

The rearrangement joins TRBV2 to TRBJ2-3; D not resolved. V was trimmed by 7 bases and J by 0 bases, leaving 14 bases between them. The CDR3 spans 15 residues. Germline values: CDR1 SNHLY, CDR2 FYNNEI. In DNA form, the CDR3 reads TGTGCCAGCAAAGAGGCTAGTCCTAGCACAGATACGCAGTATTTT. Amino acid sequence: CASKEASPSTDTQYF. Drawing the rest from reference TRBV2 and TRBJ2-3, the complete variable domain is EPEVTQTPSHQVTQMGQEVILRCVPISNHLYFYWYRQILGQKVEFLVSFYNNEISEKSEIFDDQFSVERPDGSNFTLKIRSTKLEDSAMYFCASKEASPSTDTQYFGPGTRLTVL.

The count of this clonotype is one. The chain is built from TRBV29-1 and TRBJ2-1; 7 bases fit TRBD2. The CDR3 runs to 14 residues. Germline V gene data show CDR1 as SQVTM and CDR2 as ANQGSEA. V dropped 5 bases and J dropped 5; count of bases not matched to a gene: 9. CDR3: CSVQNPAGHNEQFF. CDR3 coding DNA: TGCAGCGTTCAGAACCCAGCGGGACACAATGAGCAGTTCTTC.

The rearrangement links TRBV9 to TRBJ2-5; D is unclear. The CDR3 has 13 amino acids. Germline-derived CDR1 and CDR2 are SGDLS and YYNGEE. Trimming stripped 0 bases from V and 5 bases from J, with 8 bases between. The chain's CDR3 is CASSVGEGETQYF. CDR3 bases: TGTGCCAGCAGCGTAGGGGAAGGTGAGACCCAGTACTTC.

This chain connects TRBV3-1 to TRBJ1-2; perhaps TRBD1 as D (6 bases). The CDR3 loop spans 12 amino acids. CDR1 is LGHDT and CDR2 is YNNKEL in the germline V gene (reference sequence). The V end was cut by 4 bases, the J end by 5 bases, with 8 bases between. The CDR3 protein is CASSPGQYGYTF. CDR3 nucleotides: TGTGCCAGCAGCCCCGGACAGTATGGCTACACCTTC.

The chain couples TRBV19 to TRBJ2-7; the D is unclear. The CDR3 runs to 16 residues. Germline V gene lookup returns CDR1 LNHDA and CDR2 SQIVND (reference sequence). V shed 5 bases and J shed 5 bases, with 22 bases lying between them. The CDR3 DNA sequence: TGTGCCAGTAGTCTGAGTAGAAGTCAGGACCACAACGAGCAGTACTTC. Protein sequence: CASSLSRSQDHNEQYF.

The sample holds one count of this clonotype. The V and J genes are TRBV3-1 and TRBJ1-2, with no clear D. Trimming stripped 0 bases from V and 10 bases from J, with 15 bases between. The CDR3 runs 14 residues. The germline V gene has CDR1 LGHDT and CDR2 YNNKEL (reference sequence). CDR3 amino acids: CASSQDDRPADYTF. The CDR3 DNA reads TGTGCCAGCAGCCAAGACGACCGCCCCGCGGACTACACCTTC. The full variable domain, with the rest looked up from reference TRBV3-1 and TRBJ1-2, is DTAVSQTPKYLVTQMGNDKSIKCEQNLGHDTMYWYKQDSKKFLKIMFSYNNKELIINETVPNRFSPKSPDKAHLNLHINSLELGDSAVYFCASSQDDRPADYTFGSGTRLTVV.

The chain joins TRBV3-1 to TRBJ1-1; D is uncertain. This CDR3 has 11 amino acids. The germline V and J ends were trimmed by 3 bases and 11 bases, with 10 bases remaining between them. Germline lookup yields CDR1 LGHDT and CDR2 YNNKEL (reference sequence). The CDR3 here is CASSQAGPAFF. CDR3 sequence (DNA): TGTGCCAGCAGCCAGGCCGGGCCTGCTTTCTTT.

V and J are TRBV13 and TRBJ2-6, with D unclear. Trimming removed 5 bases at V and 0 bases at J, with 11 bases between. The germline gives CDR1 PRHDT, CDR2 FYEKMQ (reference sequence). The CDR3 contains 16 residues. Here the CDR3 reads CASSPRTASGANVLTF. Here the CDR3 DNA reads TGTGCCAGCAGCCCGAGGACGGCCTCTGGGGCCAACGTCCTGACTTTC. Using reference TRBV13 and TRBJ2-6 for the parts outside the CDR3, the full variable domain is AAGVIQSPRHLIKEKRETATLKCYPIPRHDTVYWYQQGPGQDPQFLISFYEKMQSDKGSIPDRFSAQQFSDYHSELNMSSLELGDSALYFCASSPRTASGANVLTFGAGSRLTVL.

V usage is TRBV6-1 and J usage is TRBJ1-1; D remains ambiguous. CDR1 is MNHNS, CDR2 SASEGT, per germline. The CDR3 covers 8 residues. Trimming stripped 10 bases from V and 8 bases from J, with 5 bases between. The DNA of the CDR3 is TGTGCCACCTTCGAAGCTTTCTTT. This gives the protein CATFEAFF.

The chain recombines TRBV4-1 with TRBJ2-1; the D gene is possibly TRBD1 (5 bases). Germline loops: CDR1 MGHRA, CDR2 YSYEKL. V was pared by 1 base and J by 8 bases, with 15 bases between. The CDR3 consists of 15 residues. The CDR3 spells CASSQVAREVDEQFF. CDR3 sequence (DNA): TGCGCCAGCAGCCAAGTCGCCAGGGAAGTAGATGAGCAGTTCTTC.

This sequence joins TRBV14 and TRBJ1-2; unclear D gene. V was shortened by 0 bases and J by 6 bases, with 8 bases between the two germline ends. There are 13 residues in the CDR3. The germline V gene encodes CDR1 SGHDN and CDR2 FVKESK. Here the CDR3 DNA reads TGTGCCAGCAGCCAAGATTGGGTTCATGGCTACACCTTC. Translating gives CASSQDWVHGYTF.

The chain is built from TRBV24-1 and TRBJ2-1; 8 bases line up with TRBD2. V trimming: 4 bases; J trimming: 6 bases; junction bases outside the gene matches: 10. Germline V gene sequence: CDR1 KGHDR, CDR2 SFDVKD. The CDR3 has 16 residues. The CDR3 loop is CATSDRSGGPLNEQFF. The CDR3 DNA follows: TGTGCCACCAGTGACCGAAGCGGGGGACCCCTCAATGAGCAGTTCTTC.

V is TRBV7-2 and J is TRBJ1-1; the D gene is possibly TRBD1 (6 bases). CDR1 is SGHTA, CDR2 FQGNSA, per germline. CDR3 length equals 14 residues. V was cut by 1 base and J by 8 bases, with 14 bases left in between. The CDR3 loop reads CASSLGGGQREAFF. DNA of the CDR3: TGTGCCAGCAGCTTAGGGGGGGGGCAGAGGGAAGCTTTCTTT. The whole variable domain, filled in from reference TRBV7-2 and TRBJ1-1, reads GAGVSQSPSNKVTEKGKDVELRCDPISGHTALYWYRQSLGQGLEFLIYFQGNSAPDKSGLPSDRFSAERTGGSVSTLTIQRTQQEDSAVYLCASSLGGGQREAFFGQGTRLTVV.

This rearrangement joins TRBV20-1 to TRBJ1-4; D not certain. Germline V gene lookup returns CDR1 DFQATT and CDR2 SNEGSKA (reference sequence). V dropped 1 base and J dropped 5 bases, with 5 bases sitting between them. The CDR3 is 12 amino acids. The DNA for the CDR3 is TGCAGTGCTAGAGGGCTAAATGAAAAACTGTTTTTT. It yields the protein CSARGLNEKLFF.

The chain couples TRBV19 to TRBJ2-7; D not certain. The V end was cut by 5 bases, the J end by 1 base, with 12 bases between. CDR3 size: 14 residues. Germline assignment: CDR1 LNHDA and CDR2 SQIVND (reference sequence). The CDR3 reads CASSARDGSYEQYF. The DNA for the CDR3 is TGTGCCAGTAGTGCTCGAGACGGGTCCTACGAGCAGTACTTC.

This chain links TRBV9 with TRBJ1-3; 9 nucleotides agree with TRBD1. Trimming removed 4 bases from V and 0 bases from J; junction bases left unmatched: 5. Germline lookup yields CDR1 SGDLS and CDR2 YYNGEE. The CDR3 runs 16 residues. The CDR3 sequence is CASSTGTGISGNTIYF. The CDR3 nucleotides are TGTGCCAGCAGCACCGGGACAGGGATCTCTGGAAACACCATATATTTT. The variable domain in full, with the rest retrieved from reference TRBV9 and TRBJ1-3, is DSGVTQTPKHLITATGQRVTLRCSPRSGDLSVYWYQQSLDQGLQFLIQYYNGEERAKGNILERFSAQQFPDLHSELNLSSLELGDSALYFCASSTGTGISGNTIYFGEGSWLTVV.

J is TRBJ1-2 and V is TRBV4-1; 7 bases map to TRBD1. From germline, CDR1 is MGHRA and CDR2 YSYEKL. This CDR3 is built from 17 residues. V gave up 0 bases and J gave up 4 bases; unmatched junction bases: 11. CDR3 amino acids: CASSQDPYRDRLYGYTF. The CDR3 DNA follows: TGCGCCAGCAGCCAAGATCCCTACCGGGACAGACTCTATGGCTACACCTTC.

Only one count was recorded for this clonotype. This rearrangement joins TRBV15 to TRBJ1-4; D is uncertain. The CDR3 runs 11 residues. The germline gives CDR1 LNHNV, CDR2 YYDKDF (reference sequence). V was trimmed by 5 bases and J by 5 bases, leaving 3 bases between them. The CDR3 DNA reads TGTGCCACCAGCTACAATGAAAAACTGTTTTTT. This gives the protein CATSYNEKLFF.

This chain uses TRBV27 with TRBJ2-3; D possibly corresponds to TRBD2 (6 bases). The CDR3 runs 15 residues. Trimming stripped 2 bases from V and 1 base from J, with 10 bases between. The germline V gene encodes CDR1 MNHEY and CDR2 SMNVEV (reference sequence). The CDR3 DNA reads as TGTGCCAGCAGTTTAATAGCGGACCGCACAGATACGCAGTATTTT. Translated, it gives CASSLIADRTDTQYF.

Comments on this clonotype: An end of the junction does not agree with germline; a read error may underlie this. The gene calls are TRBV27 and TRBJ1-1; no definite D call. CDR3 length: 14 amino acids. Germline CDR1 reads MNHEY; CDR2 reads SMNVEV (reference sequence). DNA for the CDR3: TGTGCCAGCAGTAAACTTGCGTATCCTGAAGCCGGGATCTTT. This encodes CASSKLAYPEAGIF.

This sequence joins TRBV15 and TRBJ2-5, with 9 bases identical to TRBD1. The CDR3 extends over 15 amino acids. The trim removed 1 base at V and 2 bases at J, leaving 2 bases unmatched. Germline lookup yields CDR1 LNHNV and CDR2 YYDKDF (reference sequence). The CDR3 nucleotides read TGTGCCACCAGCAGAGTCGACAGGGGGCAAGAGACCCAGTACTTC. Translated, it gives CATSRVDRGQETQYF.